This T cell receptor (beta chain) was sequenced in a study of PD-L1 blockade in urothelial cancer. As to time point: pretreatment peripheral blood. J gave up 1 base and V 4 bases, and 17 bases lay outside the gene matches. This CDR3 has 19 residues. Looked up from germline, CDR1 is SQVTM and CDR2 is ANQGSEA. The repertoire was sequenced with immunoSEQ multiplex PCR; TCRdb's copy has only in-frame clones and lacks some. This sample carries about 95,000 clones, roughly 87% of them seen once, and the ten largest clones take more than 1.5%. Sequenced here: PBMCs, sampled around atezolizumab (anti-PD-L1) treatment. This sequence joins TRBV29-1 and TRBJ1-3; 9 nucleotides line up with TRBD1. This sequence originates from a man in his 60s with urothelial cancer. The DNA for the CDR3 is TGCAGCGTTGTGGATACAGGGGGCGCATTAAGTGTTTCTGGAAACACCATATATTTT. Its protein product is CSVVDTGGALSVSGNTIYF. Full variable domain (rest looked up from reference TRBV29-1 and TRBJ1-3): SAVISQKPSRDICQRGTSLTIQCQVDSQVTMMFWYRQQPGQSLTLIATANQGSEATYESGFVIDKFPISRPNLTFSTLTVSNMSPEDSSIYLCSVVDTGGALSVSGNTIYFGEGSWLTVV.